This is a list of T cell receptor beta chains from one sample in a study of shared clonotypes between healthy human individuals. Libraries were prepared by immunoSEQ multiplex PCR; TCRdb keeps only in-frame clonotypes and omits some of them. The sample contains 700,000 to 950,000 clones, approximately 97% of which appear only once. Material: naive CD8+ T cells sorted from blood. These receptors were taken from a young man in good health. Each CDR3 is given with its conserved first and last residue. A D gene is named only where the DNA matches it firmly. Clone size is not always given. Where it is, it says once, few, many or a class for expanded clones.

TGTGCCAGCAGCTTAGTGGCCTACGAGCAGTACTTC,CASSLVAYEQYF,TRBJ2-7,TRBV7-2,NA,NA
TGTGCCAGCAGTTTATCCGGGATTGGTACGCAGTATTTT,CASSLSGIGTQYF,TRBJ2-3,TRBV27,NA,NA
TGTGCCAGCAGCGTAAGCGGGTGGGATACAGATACGCAGTATTTT,CASSVSGWDTDTQYF,TRBJ2-3,TRBV9,NA,NA
TGTGCCGGGTCGACTGAGCAAGAGACCCAGTACTTC,CAGSTEQETQYF,TRBJ2-5,TRBV2,NA,NA
TGCGCCAGCAGCTTGATGGGATCTGGAAACACCATATATTTT,CASSLMGSGNTIYF,TRBJ1-3,TRBV5-1,NA,NA
TGTGCCAGCAGTTACATGTCTTCTATTTTCTTT,CASSYMSSIFF,TRBJ1-1,TRBV27,NA,NA
TGCGCCAGCAGCCCCCGACAGGGCCCCAACAATGAGCAGTTCTTC,CASSPRQGPNNEQFF,TRBJ2-1,TRBV4-1,once,TRBD1
TGCAGCGTTGTGGGGACAGGGGATAATGAGCAGTTCTTC,CSVVGTGDNEQFF,TRBJ2-1,TRBV29-1,NA,TRBD1
TGTGCCAGCCCGCCGGGCCAGAACACCGGGGAGCTGTTTTTT,CASPPGQNTGELFF,TRBJ2-2,TRBV27,NA,NA
TGTGCCAGCAGTTTAGACGAGAGCTCCTACAATGAGCAGTTCTTC,CASSLDESSYNEQFF,TRBJ2-1,TRBV27,NA,NA
TGTGCCATGCCCCTGCGGGAGGGCCGAACAGATACGCAGTATTTT,CAMPLREGRTDTQYF,TRBJ2-3,TRBV7-9,once,TRBD2
TGTGCCAGCAAACTGAACTATGGCTACACCTTC,CASKLNYGYTF,TRBJ1-2,TRBV2,NA,NA
TGTGCCAGCAGCGACAGGGCGAGGGAGACCCAGTACTTC,CASSDRARETQYF,TRBJ2-5,TRBV7-6,NA,TRBD1
TGTGCCACCACCATGGGACAAGTAGGGATCGGAGAGACCCAGTACTTC,CATTMGQVGIGETQYF,TRBJ2-5,TRBV15,NA,NA
TGTGCCAGCAGCTTCACAGGTTCCACAGATACGCAGTATTTT,CASSFTGSTDTQYF,TRBJ2-3,TRBV7-9,once,NA
TGTGCCAGCAGTTATTCGACAGCGGGGAGCACTGAAGCTTTCTTT,CASSYSTAGSTEAFF,TRBJ1-1,TRBV27,NA,NA
TGTGCCAGCAGTCCCACAGGGGACGAGCAGTACTTC,CASSPTGDEQYF,TRBJ2-7,TRBV6-5,NA,TRBD1
TGCGCCAGCAGCCAAAAGTCCGGGGTCCACGAGCAGTACTTC,CASSQKSGVHEQYF,TRBJ2-7,TRBV4-1,NA,NA
TGTGCCAGCAGTGTGCCGGAGCGGGAGTTTTTGGATACGCAGTATTTT,CASSVPEREFLDTQYF,TRBJ2-3,TRBV2,NA,TRBD2
TGTGCCAGCATTCGGGTAGCGGGGTCATACGAGCAGTACTTC,CASIRVAGSYEQYF,TRBJ2-7,TRBV2,NA,TRBD2
TGTGCCAGCAGCTTCCGGACTGAAGCAGATACGCAGTATTTT,CASSFRTEADTQYF,TRBJ2-3,TRBV9,NA,NA
TGTGCCAGCAGCGCCCCGGGACAGAACAATCAGCCCCAGCATTTT,CASSAPGQNNQPQHF,TRBJ1-5,TRBV7-9,NA,TRBD1
TGTGCCAGCAGTGAGTGGGGCTACAATGAGCAGTTCTTC,CASSEWGYNEQFF,TRBJ2-1,TRBV6-1,NA,NA
TGCGCCAGCAGCCAAGCATTTGGAAGAATGAACACTGAAGCTTTCTTT,CASSQAFGRMNTEAFF,TRBJ1-1,TRBV4-1,NA,NA
TGTGCCAGCAGCTTAATCCAGGGGCAAGATACGCAGTATTTT,CASSLIQGQDTQYF,TRBJ2-3,TRBV7-9,NA,NA
TGTGCCAGCAGCTTACAGTACCAAGAGACCCAGTACTTC,CASSLQYQETQYF,TRBJ2-5,TRBV13,NA,NA
TGTGCCAGCAGTGTCGGGACACCGGCCTACGAGCAGTACTTC,CASSVGTPAYEQYF,TRBJ2-7,TRBV25-1,NA,NA
TGTGCCAGCAGCCCTCGGCCGCCACCCTACGAGCAGTACTTC,CASSPRPPPYEQYF,TRBJ2-7,TRBV11-2,NA,NA
TGTGCCAGTAGTATAGGAGGAGGGACCGGGGAGCTGTTTTTT,CASSIGGGTGELFF,TRBJ2-2,TRBV19,NA,NA
TGTGCAAGTCGCCTCGGGACCCGAGGTCTGACGAACCTCGGGGAGAGCTCTGGAAACACCATATATTTT,CASRLGTRGLTNLGESSGNTIYF,TRBJ1-3,TRBV12-2,NA,NA
TGTGCCAGCAGCTTCCCGGTGGGGGAGCAGTTCTTC,CASSFPVGEQFF,TRBJ2-1,TRBV7-9,NA,NA
TGTGCCAGTATGGGCAGTTACATAGAGACCCAGTACTTC,CASMGSYIETQYF,TRBJ2-5,TRBV25-1,NA,NA
TGTGCCAGCAGCTTATTGGGGACAGAAGCCTACGAGCAGTACTTC,CASSLLGTEAYEQYF,TRBJ2-7,TRBV7-9,NA,TRBD1
TGTGCCAGCAGTCCCTCGGCAAATCTACTTCGGGGCTCCTACGAGCAGTACTTC,CASSPSANLLRGSYEQYF,TRBJ2-7,TRBV28,once,NA
TGCGCCAGCAGCCAAGTTACTAGCGGGAGTGTCTCGAAGCCGCCCTACGAGCAGTACTTC,CASSQVTSGSVSKPPYEQYF,TRBJ2-7,TRBV4-1,NA,TRBD2
TGTGCCAGCAGTTTCCAGGGCAGCACAGATACGCAGTATTTT,CASSFQGSTDTQYF,TRBJ2-3,TRBV28,NA,NA
TGTGCCAGCAGTGTCGGACTAGCGCCCTCCTACGAGCAGTACTTC,CASSVGLAPSYEQYF,TRBJ2-7,TRBV27,once,TRBD2
TGTGCCAGCAGCCAAGATTGGGTCAGGGGATACACTGAAGCTTTCTTT,CASSQDWVRGYTEAFF,TRBJ1-1,TRBV14,NA,NA
TGTGCCAGCAGCGTAATCCCGGACTCGAACACTGAAGCTTTCTTT,CASSVIPDSNTEAFF,TRBJ1-1,TRBV9,NA,NA
TGTGCCAGTAGTATAGGAGGGGTCTCCTCCTCCGCTAAACCCTACAATGAGCAGTTCTTC,CASSIGGVSSSAKPYNEQFF,TRBJ2-1,TRBV19,NA,NA
TGTGCCAGCAGCCCCACGACTAGCGGGGCGTTTAGCGACGAGCAGTACTTC,CASSPTTSGAFSDEQYF,TRBJ2-7,TRBV7-9,once,TRBD2
TGTGCCAGCAGTTCTACCCGGGGACTAGCGGGAAATCGCAATGAGCAGTTCTTC,CASSSTRGLAGNRNEQFF,TRBJ2-1,TRBV7-9,NA,TRBD2
TGTGCCAGCAGCCCGACGGGTGGGACAGGAAAGAACACTGAAGCTTTCTTT,CASSPTGGTGKNTEAFF,TRBJ1-1,TRBV7-3,NA,TRBD1
TGTGCCAGCAGCTTAAGGGTACACACCATATATTTT,CASSLRVHTIYF,TRBJ1-3,TRBV7-9,NA,NA
TGCAGCGTTATTGGCAGGGCATTAGCCAAAAACATTCAGTACTTC,CSVIGRALAKNIQYF,TRBJ2-4,TRBV29-1,NA,NA
TGCAGCGTTGGGCTAGCGGGATACAATGAGCAGTTCTTC,CSVGLAGYNEQFF,TRBJ2-1,TRBV29-1,NA,TRBD2
TGCGCCAGCAGCCAAGATCTGCAACCTATGGACACCGGGGAGCTGTTTTTT,CASSQDLQPMDTGELFF,TRBJ2-2,TRBV4-3,NA,NA
TGTGCCAGCAGCGTAGAGACTAGCGGGAGTTTGAGTGACCCAGAGCAGTTCTTC,CASSVETSGSLSDPEQFF,TRBJ2-1,TRBV9,NA,TRBD2
TGCGCCAGCAGCTTGTATACAGATACGCAGTATTTT,CASSLYTDTQYF,TRBJ2-3,TRBV5-1,few,NA
TGCAGCGTTGGCGACAGGGAGGGATCCTACGAGCAGTACTTC,CSVGDREGSYEQYF,TRBJ2-7,TRBV29-1,NA,NA
TGTGCCAGTGCCCCTCGTCGGGGGCTAGCGGGTGGCACAGATACGCAGTATTTT,CASAPRRGLAGGTDTQYF,TRBJ2-3,TRBV19,NA,TRBD2
TGTGCCAGCAGCTTACTTAGGGTGACCCAGTACTTC,CASSLLRVTQYF,TRBJ2-5,TRBV7-9,NA,NA
TGTGCCAGCACTTCCGGGACTAGCGGCTACAATGAGCAGTTCTTC,CASTSGTSGYNEQFF,TRBJ2-1,TRBV7-9,NA,TRBD2
TGCAGCGTTGAGGCTGGGCAGGGGGGTAACGAGCAGTACTTC,CSVEAGQGGNEQYF,TRBJ2-7,TRBV29-1,NA,NA
TGTGCCAGCACTCCCGGGGGACTCCAAGGGGAGACCCAGTACTTC,CASTPGGLQGETQYF,TRBJ2-5,TRBV6-5,NA,NA
TGTGCCAGCAGCAAAGGGGGCTCTGGGGCCAACGTCCTGACTTTC,CASSKGGSGANVLTF,TRBJ2-6,TRBV11-3,NA,NA
TGCGCCAGCAGTATAAGGGGGTCCTACGAGCAGTACTTC,CASSIRGSYEQYF,TRBJ2-7,TRBV10-2,NA,NA
TGTGCCACCAGCAGAGAGACTGACAGGGGGCGTTGGGAGCAGTACTTC,CATSRETDRGRWEQYF,TRBJ2-7,TRBV15,NA,TRBD1
TGCAGCGTTGGGCTAGCGGGAGCAGAGACCCAGTACTTC,CSVGLAGAETQYF,TRBJ2-5,TRBV29-1,NA,TRBD2